The clone carrying this T cell receptor beta chain has just one count. A read error may produce the germline difference seen at one junction end. This record comes from a study of T cells in Graves' hyperthyroidism and ophthalmopathy. On the study more broadly: Peripheral blood draws took place at initial diagnosis, ahead of any treatment.

Amplification of TCR beta CDR3 regions used RNA as the template. A first-round RT-PCR of the TCR CDR3 used the HTBI primer set. TCRdb analysed the multiplex PCR reads with MiXCR anew, one entry per CDR3 protein. The sample contains about 350,000 distinct CDR3 sequences, roughly 15% of which appear only once. Ophthalmopathy cases met thresholds of Clinical Activity Score at least 3, NOSPECS grade at least 4 and duration under 3 months. It was uncontrolled infection, other autoimmune disease, pregnancy or lactation that excluded patients. Clinical symptoms, serum thyroxine and TRAb, thyroid ultrasound and orbital computed tomography were used for the diagnoses. The clonotype comes from a woman aged 40 to 50 with Graves' ophthalmopathy. What was sequenced was blood.

CDR3 sequence: CASSPTGTQYNEKFF. In nucleotides, the CDR3 is TGTGCCAGCAGCCCGACCGGGACACAATACAATGAGAAGTTCTTC. The rearrangement uses TRBV7-6 and TRBJ2-1, with D perhaps matching TRBD1 (6 bases). Per germline, CDR1 SGHVS and CDR2 FNYEAQ. CDR3 length: 15 amino acids. The entire variable domain, with the rest obtained from reference TRBV7-6 and TRBJ2-1, is as follows: GAGVSQSPRYKVTKRGQDVALRCDPISGHVSLYWYRQALGQGPEFLTYFNYEAQQDKSGLPNDRFSAERPEGSISTLTIQRTEQRDSAMYRCASSPTGTQYNEKFFGPGTRLTVL.